Presented here are 20 T cell receptor beta chains from one specimen sequenced in a study of cytomegalovirus exposure and HLA in healthy donors. PCR used 60 Vbeta primers and 13 Jbeta primers. TCRdb's table, derived via immunoSEQ multiplex PCR, lists solely in-frame clones and lacks some. The sample lists roughly 150,000 clones, 70% to 80% occurring once. Sample: PBMCs. These receptor sequences come from a woman in her forties in good health and CMV-seronegative.

Only a few counts were recorded for this clone. The CDR3 protein is CAISESTGGNEKLFF. The CDR3 nucleotides read TGTGCCATCAGTGAGTCGACAGGGGGTAATGAAAAACTGTTTTTT. The chain carries TRBV10-3 and TRBJ1-4; 9 bases line up with TRBD1. The CDR3 covers 15 residues. The V gene end was trimmed by 0 bases and the J gene end by 4 bases; junction bases not matched to a gene: 0. Germline values: CDR1 ENHRY, CDR2 SYGVKD.

The CDR3 spells CASSLNRVGTEAFF. For the CDR3, the DNA is TGTGCCAGCAGTTTAAACAGGGTCGGGACTGAAGCTTTCTTT. The V gene is TRBV27, the J gene TRBJ1-1, with D perhaps matching TRBD1 (6 bases). The CDR3 spans 14 residues. The germline V gene has CDR1 MNHEY and CDR2 SMNVEV (reference sequence). V was trimmed by 2 bases and J by 5 bases, leaving 12 bases between them.

J is TRBJ1-2 and V is TRBV10-2, with D perhaps matching TRBD1 (6 bases). Germline V gene sequence: CDR1 WSHSY, CDR2 SAAADI. The CDR3 covers 15 residues. V lost 6 bases and J 3 bases, leaving 17 bases between the germline ends. The chain's CDR3 is CASRATGTRDYGYTF. In nucleotides, the CDR3 is TGCGCCAGCAGGGCGACAGGTACTCGGGACTATGGCTACACCTTC.

This sequence joins TRBV15 and TRBJ1-1; 7 nucleotides line up with TRBD1. Germline V CDR1 and CDR2: LNHNV, YYDKDF (reference sequence). Trimming took 3 bases from V and 5 from J; bases not matched to a gene: 9. This CDR3 is built from 15 residues. The DNA for the CDR3 is TGTGCCACCAGCAGTGTTGACAGGGAATTAACTGAAGCTTTCTTT. It is translated as CATSSVDRELTEAFF.

The rearrangement links TRBV5-6 to TRBJ2-7; 8 bases are a match to TRBD1. The V gene's germline CDR1 is SGHDT and CDR2 YYEEEE. The length of the CDR3 is 15 residues. Trimming took 3 bases from V and 0 from J; bases not matched to a gene: 5. The CDR3 nucleotides are TGTGCCAGCAGCTGGGGACAGGTTAGCTCCTACGAGCAGTACTTC. Residues: CASSWGQVSSYEQYF.

The chain links TRBV9 to TRBJ2-7; 7 nucleotides line up with TRBD1. The CDR3 is made up of 14 amino acids. Germline V lookup: CDR1 SGDLS, CDR2 YYNGEE. Trimming took 4 bases from V and 1 from J; bases not matched to a gene: 5. CDR3 residues: CASSLGQISYEQYF. The CDR3 nucleotides read TGTGCCAGCAGCTTGGGACAGATATCCTACGAGCAGTACTTC.

This clone was detected once. This same CDR3 is encoded by further DNA sequences in the sample. The chain carries TRBV4-2 and TRBJ1-4, with a possible D match to TRBD1 (5 bases). There are 15 residues in the CDR3. V lost 4 bases and J lost 0, with 9 bases in between. CDR1 is LGHNA and CDR2 is YNFKEQ in the germline V gene. CDR3 loop: CASSLGQSTNEKLFF. CDR3 sequence (DNA): TGTGCCAGCAGCCTGGGGCAGTCAACTAATGAAAAACTGTTTTTT.

The sample holds a few counts of this clone. The genes are TRBV6-5 and TRBJ1-1, with unresolved D. The CDR3 length is 14 residues. Trimming cost V 2 bases and J 7 bases, with 14 bases left between them. Looked up from germline, CDR1 is MNHEY and CDR2 is SVGAGI. CDR3 residues: CASSYGPDEFEAFF. In DNA form, the CDR3 reads TGTGCCAGCAGTTACGGGCCAGACGAATTTGAAGCTTTCTTT.

The J gene is TRBJ1-2, the V gene TRBV28; D is ambiguous. The CDR3 has 14 residues. CDR1 is MDHEN, CDR2 SYDVKM, per germline. V was clipped by 2 bases and J by 4 bases, with 11 bases between them. The CDR3 nucleotides are TGTGCCAGCAGTTTAGCTGCGGGTGTCTATGGCTACACCTTC. As protein: CASSLAAGVYGYTF.

The rearrangement joins TRBV28 to TRBJ2-5, with TRBD2 identical over 13 bases. Germline trimming cut 3 bases from V and 4 bases from J; bases unmatched to any gene: 2. The CDR3 runs 15 residues. The V gene's germline CDR1 is MDHEN and CDR2 SYDVKM. CDR3 loop: CASSFRLAGGETQYF. CDR3 sequence (DNA): TGTGCCAGCAGTTTCAGACTAGCGGGGGGAGAGACCCAGTACTTC.

The chain is built from TRBV5-5 and TRBJ1-1; 9 nucleotides line up with TRBD1. From germline, CDR1 is SGHKS and CDR2 YYEKEE (reference sequence). J lost 5 bases, V lost 6 bases, and 11 bases had no gene match. The CDR3 loop spans 15 amino acids. The CDR3 DNA sequence: TGTGCCAGCATCCCACAGGGGGCAAGTGGAACTGAAGCTTTCTTT. Protein sequence: CASIPQGASGTEAFF.

This clone was detected only once. V usage is TRBV7-8 and J usage is TRBJ1-1; D possibly corresponds to TRBD1 (6 bases). This CDR3 region has 13 residues. Germline V gene data show CDR1 as SGHVS and CDR2 as FQNEAQ. V lost 6 bases and J 1 base, leaving 9 bases between the germline ends. The CDR3 coding sequence is TGTGCCAGCAGGCAACAGGGGAACACTGAAGCTTTCTTT. This sequence encodes CASRQQGNTEAFF.

This chain connects TRBV14 to TRBJ2-7, with 13 bases identical to TRBD2. Germline CDR1 is SGHDN and CDR2 is FVKESK. The CDR3 runs to 15 residues. V was clipped by 1 base and J by 4 bases; unmatched bases: 1. The CDR3 DNA sequence: TGTGCCAGCAGCCAAGGACTAGCGGGGGGTTACGAGCAGTACTTC. This encodes CASSQGLAGGYEQYF.

The chain links TRBV15 to TRBJ1-6; tentative D call: TRBD1 (5 bases). The V end was cut by 1 base, the J end by 6 bases, with 13 bases between. Germline-derived CDR1 and CDR2 are LNHNV and YYDKDF (reference sequence). The CDR3 covers 16 residues. In DNA, the CDR3 is TGTGCCACCAGCAGAGGGGCAGGGCTAGGTAATTCACCCCTCCACTTT. It encodes CATSRGAGLGNSPLHF. The variable domain in full, completed from reference TRBV15 and TRBJ1-6, reads DAMVIQNPRYQVTQFGKPVTLSCSQTLNHNVMYWYQQKSSQAPKLLFHYYDKDFNNEADTPDNFQSRRPNTSFCFLDIRSPGLGDTAMYLCATSRGAGLGNSPLHFGNGTRLTVT.

This clone was observed once. An end of the junction does not agree with germline; a read error may underlie this. The identical CDR3 is also encoded by other nucleotide sequences in the sample. This chain links TRBV5-1 with TRBJ1-3; TRBD1 agrees at 9 bases. Germline loops: CDR1 SGHRS, CDR2 YFSETQ. CDR3 length equals 15 residues. The CDR3 nucleotides are TGCGCCAGCAGGGGGACAGGGAGCTCTGGAAACACCATATACTTT. This codes for CASRGTGSSGNTIYF.

V and J are TRBV4-3 and TRBJ1-3; TRBD1 is a possible D gene (6 bases). The V end was cut by 4 bases, the J end by 4 bases, with 17 bases between. This CDR3 is built from 16 residues. Germline CDR1 and CDR2: LGHNA and YSLEER. CDR3 sequence reads: CASSRYRGAEGNTIYF. As DNA, the CDR3 is TGCGCCAGCAGCCGGTACCGGGGGGCGGAGGGAAACACCATATATTTT.

V and J are TRBV11-3 and TRBJ2-1, with 12 bases that match TRBD2. J lost 7 bases, V lost 2 bases, and 6 bases had no gene match. This CDR3 spans 16 amino acids. The germline V gene has CDR1 SGHNT and CDR2 YENEEA. The CDR3 bases are TGTGCCAGCAGCTTATGGTCTAGCGGGGGGGTTAATGAGCAGTTCTTC. It codes for CASSLWSSGGVNEQFF.

This chain links TRBV5-1 with TRBJ2-5, with TRBD2 matching over 8 bases. V dropped 0 bases and J dropped 1; count of bases not matched to a gene: 5. CDR3 length: 16 residues. Germline V gives CDR1 SGHRS, CDR2 YFSETQ. CDR3 residues: CASSLVLAGSQETQYF. The CDR3 region has the DNA TGCGCCAGCAGCTTGGTGTTAGCGGGGTCCCAAGAGACCCAGTACTTC.

This rearrangement joins TRBV4-3 to TRBJ2-2; TRBD1 is a possible D gene (6 bases). In germline, CDR1 is LGHNA, CDR2 YSLEER. This CDR3 has 14 residues. The V end lost 5 bases, the J end lost 4 bases, and 11 bases lay between the germline ends. CDR3 bases: TGCGCCAGCAGCTTGGACAGCCCCACCGGGGAGCTGTTTTTT. It codes for CASSLDSPTGELFF.

The V and J genes are TRBV5-1 and TRBJ2-3; TRBD2 aligns across 8 bases. This CDR3 is built from 16 residues. V trimming: 3 bases; J trimming: 0 bases; junction bases outside the gene matches: 6. Germline lookup yields CDR1 SGHRS and CDR2 YFSETQ. Here the CDR3 DNA reads TGCGCCAGCAGCTCCAATAGCGGGACTAGCACAGATACGCAGTATTTT. This gives the protein CASSSNSGTSTDTQYF.